These 3 T cell receptor beta chains came from one sample sequenced in a study of T cell responses to AZD1222 COVID-19 vaccine. Libraries were prepared by immunoSEQ multiplex PCR; TCRdb keeps only in-frame clonotypes and omits some of them. The sample contains about 130,000 clones, 85% to 95% of which appear only once. The sequenced sample was peripheral blood, obtained on day 0 of AZD1222 vaccination. These receptors were collected from an adult in good health.

The chain uses TRBV6-2 or TRBV6-3 and TRBJ1-2; the match to TRBD1 covers 7 bases. J was trimmed by 6 bases and V by 0 bases; bases with no gene match: 7. This CDR3 region has 15 residues. CDR1 is MNHEY, CDR2 SVGEGT, per germline. Here the CDR3 DNA reads TGTGCCAGCAGTTACTCATTCCCGGGACAGAATGGCTACACCTTC. It encodes CASSYSFPGQNGYTF.

The chain couples TRBV4-1 to TRBJ1-3; D uncertain. Trimming stripped 3 bases from V and 2 bases from J, with 5 bases between. Germline CDR1 reads MGHRA; CDR2 reads YSYEKL. The CDR3 loop spans 13 amino acids. CDR3 coding DNA: TGCGCCAGCAGCCAGTCCCCTGGAAACACCATATATTTT. Amino acid sequence: CASSQSPGNTIYF.

The chain uses TRBV11-2 and TRBJ1-4; D gene unclear. The CDR3 consists of 13 residues. The V gene lost 1 base and the J gene lost 4 bases, with 4 bases spanning the gap. Germline V gene sequence: CDR1 SGHAT, CDR2 FQNNGV. The CDR3 region has the DNA TGTGCCAGCAGCTTAGGAGTTAATGAAAAACTGTTTTTT. This gives the protein CASSLGVNEKLFF.